These 18 T cell receptor beta chains originate from one sample sequenced in a study of human T cells and chemical hapten exposure. TCRdb itself ran the RACE reads through MiXCR, one entry per CDR3 protein. The table shows about 380,000 distinct CDR3 sequences, with about 5.1% occurring only once. Described time point: pre-sensitization, week 0. The treatment was: therapeutic diphenylcyclopropenone sensitization with weekly scalp DPC. Sample: whole blood, taken in connection with sensitization to the hapten diphenylcyclopropenone (DPC). The receptors were sampled from a woman aged 50 to 60 with alopecia areata. Some clones in this sample may be carry-over from other donors' samples.

This chain connects TRBV5-5 to TRBJ2-7; possibly TRBD1 for D (5 bases). Germline CDR1 SGHKS, CDR2 YYEKEE (reference sequence). V shed 2 bases and J shed 7 bases, with 13 bases lying between them. The CDR3 totals 13 residues. CDR3 bases: TGTGCCAGCAGCTTCCGGACATCCCCTGAGCAGTACTTC. It translates to CASSFRTSPEQYF.

V gene TRBV28 combines with J gene TRBJ1-5; D unresolved. V was cut by 4 bases and J by 3 bases, with 10 bases left in between. CDR1 MDHEN and CDR2 SYDVKM come from the germline V gene. The CDR3 covers 14 residues. The chain's CDR3 is CASSSPVPNQPQHF. For the CDR3, the DNA is TGTGCCAGCAGTTCCCCGGTCCCCAATCAGCCCCAGCATTTT.

This clonotype was recorded many times. The CDR3 region has the DNA TGTGCCAGCAGTCTACAGGGCCACGAGCAGTACTTC. Protein product: CASSLQGHEQYF. The rearrangement links TRBV28 to TRBJ2-7, with a tentative D call TRBD1 (6 bases). The CDR3 loop spans 12 amino acids. V lost 5 bases and J lost 5, with 10 bases in between. Germline V gives CDR1 MDHEN, CDR2 SYDVKM. Looking up the rest from reference TRBV28 and TRBJ2-7 gives the full variable domain: DVKVTQSSRYLVKRTGEKVFLECVQDMDHENMFWYRQDPGLGLRLIYFSYDVKMKEKGDIPEGYSVSREKKERFSLILESASTNQTSMYLCASSLQGHEQYFGPGTRLTVT.

This clonotype was picked up a small number of times. V and J are TRBV29-1 and TRBJ2-1; TRBD2 is a possible D gene (6 bases). V was clipped by 1 base and J by 0 bases, with 7 bases between them. CDR1 SQVTM and CDR2 ANQGSEA come from the germline V gene. The CDR3 totals 14 residues. In nucleotides, the CDR3 is TGCAGCGTTGAAGTGGGGGGCTCCTACAATGAGCAGTTCTTC. It codes for CSVEVGGSYNEQFF.

The chain joins TRBV5-6 to TRBJ2-5; 8 positions agree with TRBD2. The length of the CDR3 is 14 residues. Germline V CDR1 and CDR2: SGHDT, YYEEEE. V lost 6 bases, J lost 5 bases, and 9 bases stayed unmatched. Written as DNA, the CDR3 is TGTGCCAGCACCCCGGGACTAGAGGGCGAGACCCAGTACTTC. It translates to CASTPGLEGETQYF.

In this sample, this clonotype turned up many times. The V gene is TRBV20-1, the J gene TRBJ2-5; 11 bases map to TRBD2. V shed 3 bases, J shed 1 base, and the junction held 10 bases outside the gene matches. The CDR3 runs 17 residues. Germline-derived CDR1 and CDR2 are DFQATT and SNEGSKA (reference sequence). CDR3 sequence (DNA): TGCAGTGCTAGTGGGGTGCTAGCGGGGGGTTCCCAAGAGACCCAGTACTTC. Its translation: CSASGVLAGGSQETQYF.

This clonotype was picked up many times. The chain couples TRBV7-2 to TRBJ2-3, with 7 nucleotides matching TRBD2. Germline trimming cut 3 bases from V and 5 bases from J; bases unmatched to any gene: 8. Germline V gene data show CDR1 as SGHTA and CDR2 as FQGNSA. The CDR3 is made up of 15 amino acids. The CDR3 reads CASSFSSGKGDTQYF. CDR3 coding DNA: TGTGCCAGCAGCTTCTCAAGCGGGAAGGGAGATACGCAGTATTTT.

This rearrangement joins TRBV25-1 to TRBJ1-6; possible D gene TRBD1, 5 bases. Germline V gene sequence: CDR1 MGHDK, CDR2 SYGVNS. CDR3 length: 12 amino acids. The CDR3 sequence: CAGGRDNSPLHF. The CDR3 DNA is TGTGCGGGGGGTAGAGATAATTCACCCCTCCACTTT.

The chain is built from TRBV20-1 and TRBJ1-5; 8 nucleotides line up with TRBD1. CDR1 is DFQATT and CDR2 is SNEGSKA in the germline V gene (reference sequence). J gave up 0 bases and V 0 bases, and 16 bases lay outside the gene matches. CDR3 size: 20 residues. The CDR3 reads CSARDMLGQGLLYSNQPQHF. CDR3 DNA: TGCAGTGCTAGAGATATGTTAGGACAGGGCCTTCTTTATAGCAATCAGCCCCAGCATTTT.

Many counts were recorded for this clonotype. The J gene is TRBJ2-1, the V gene TRBV3-1; 10 nucleotides agree with TRBD2. The junction had 9 bases not matched to a gene; V was cut back by 1 base and J by 6 bases. CDR1 is LGHDT and CDR2 is YNNKEL in the germline V gene (reference sequence). The CDR3 loop spans 17 amino acids. Here the CDR3 reads CASSQGAGGLAGNEQFF. The CDR3 nucleotides read TGTGCCAGCAGCCAAGGAGCGGGGGGGCTTGCGGGCAATGAGCAGTTCTTC.

Many counts were recorded for this clonotype. This chain joins TRBV9 and TRBJ2-7; D is uncertain. The CDR3 spans 14 residues. The V and J ends lost 4 bases and 2 bases respectively, with 13 bases between them. Germline V gives CDR1 SGDLS, CDR2 YYNGEE. In DNA form, the CDR3 reads TGTGCCAGCAGCCCGCAACACCGCCCCTACGAGCAGTACTTC. Protein product: CASSPQHRPYEQYF.

The chain combines TRBV6-1 with TRBJ2-2, with 8 bases fitting TRBD1. Per the germline V gene, CDR1 is MNHNS and CDR2 is SASEGT. V was clipped by 4 bases and J by 5 bases; unmatched bases: 9. This CDR3 is 16 amino acids long. CDR3 sequence reads: CASSAEQGGRTGELFF. In DNA, the CDR3 is TGTGCCAGCAGTGCCGAACAGGGGGGAAGAACCGGGGAGCTGTTTTTT.

V is TRBV4-1 and J is TRBJ1-1; D might be TRBD1 (6 bases). V lost 3 bases, J lost 0 bases, and 14 bases lay in between. This CDR3 has 16 amino acids. CDR1 is MGHRA and CDR2 is YSYEKL in the germline V gene. This CDR3 reads CASSHPRTGMNTEAFF. The DNA for the CDR3 is TGCGCCAGCAGCCACCCCAGAACAGGGATGAACACTGAAGCTTTCTTT.

This clonotype was recorded at least ten times. CDR3 sequence (DNA): TGTGCCAGCAGTTTAAGGGCGGGCCGGCACGAGCAGTACTTC. Amino acid sequence: CASSLRAGRHEQYF. This chain links TRBV12-3 or TRBV12-4 with TRBJ2-7; D is perhaps TRBD2 (5 bases). Trimming left V 2 bases short and J 5 bases short, with 13 bases between. The CDR3 has 14 amino acids.

As for this clonotype: A clone one base away is much larger, so this may be a read error. The final CDR3 position lacks the conserved phenylalanine or tryptophan, pointing to a likely read error. The rearrangement joins TRBV5-6 to TRBJ2-5; 9 bases are shared with TRBD1. V was clipped by 2 bases and J by 2 bases; unmatched bases: 7. CDR1 and CDR2 from the germline V gene are SGHDT and YYEEEE. CDR3 size: 16 residues. The CDR3: CASSFTVDRGQETQYI. The CDR3 coding sequence is TGTGCCAGCAGCTTTACCGTGGACAGGGGTCAAGAGACCCAGTACATC.

This clonotype was found a few times. The chain has TRBV11-2 and TRBJ1-6; a weak D match, TRBD1 (5 bases). CDR3 length: 16 residues. Germline CDR1 SGHAT, CDR2 FQNNGV. V was trimmed by 8 bases and J by 6 bases, leaving 20 bases between them. CDR3 DNA sequence: TGTGCCAGCTCGGAGAACGACAGATTTTTTAATTCACCCCTCCACTTT. Translated, it gives CASSENDRFFNSPLHF.

This chain connects TRBV4-2 to TRBJ2-3, with a tentative D call TRBD2 (7 bases). The CDR3 has 21 residues. The ends were cut back, 4 bases at V and 0 bases at J, with 29 bases in the middle. CDR1 and CDR2 from the germline V gene are LGHNA and YNFKEQ. DNA for the CDR3: TGTGCCAGCAGCCGGGTCATCGGAACGGGAGCAGGGGACTATAGCACAGATACGCAGTATTTT. Its protein product is CASSRVIGTGAGDYSTDTQYF.

The V and J genes are TRBV9 and TRBJ2-1, with 11 positions matching TRBD2. The CDR3 covers 16 residues. The germline V gene has CDR1 SGDLS and CDR2 YYNGEE. After removal of 3 bases from V and 6 bases from J, the junction contained 8 bases not matched to a gene. CDR3: CASSALAGERVNEQFF. CDR3 coding DNA: TGTGCCAGCAGCGCACTAGCGGGAGAAAGAGTCAATGAGCAGTTCTTC. Full variable domain (remainder filled in from reference TRBV9 and TRBJ2-1): DSGVTQTPKHLITATGQRVTLRCSPRSGDLSVYWYQQSLDQGLQFLIQYYNGEERAKGNILERFSAQQFPDLHSELNLSSLELGDSALYFCASSALAGERVNEQFFGPGTRLTVL.